The table lists the clone carrying this TCR beta chain with many counts. The entry originates in a study of blood T cell repertoires in COVID-19. The V end lost 5 bases, the J end lost 7 bases, and 29 bases lay between the germline ends. The CDR3 loop spans 18 amino acids. CDR1 is SGHDT, CDR2 YYEEEE, per germline. Data came from immunoSEQ multiplex PCR; TCRdb stores just in-frame clones and leaves some out. The data show fewer than 250,000 clones, approximately 84% seen once. The clonotype was recovered from a woman aged 25 to 45 who had recovered from COVID-19. The V and J genes are TRBV5-6 and TRBJ2-3; TRBD2 might be the D (7 bases). Sequencing was done on a sample of PBMCs or T cells enriched from blood (not recorded which). The CDR3 sequence is CASSWVKGGGKTVYTQYF. The CDR3, as DNA: TGTGCCAGCAGTTGGGTAAAGGGAGGGGGGAAAACGGTCTATACGCAGTATTTT.